Listed below are T cell receptor beta chains from one sample, sequenced in a study of Tregs in tolerant kidney transplant recipients. The protocol was immunoSEQ multiplex PCR, while the TCRdb copy is restricted to in-frame clones and leaves out a portion. This table holds around 120,000 clones, around nine tenths found once. Specimen: CD4+ T cells from blood. These receptors came from a human donor in good health. Each CDR3 is given with its conserved first and last residue. D genes are given only for firm matches. Clone sizes are given selectively: once, few, many, or a class where the clone is expanded.

cdr3_nt,cdr3_aa,v_call,d_call,clone_size,j_call
TGTGCCAGCAGCTTGAAAAGGACAGCTAACCCCACAGATACGCAGTATTTT,CASSLKRTANPTDTQYF,TRBV11-2,-,-,TRBJ2-3
TGTGCCGCCGGCGGGGGGCCGGGGCCTCCAGATACGCAGTATTTT,CAAGGGPGPPDTQYF,TRBV2,TRBD2,-,TRBJ2-3
TGTGCCAGCAGCTTATCCGGTAATGAAAAACTGTTTTTT,CASSLSGNEKLFF,TRBV7-2,-,-,TRBJ1-4
TGTGCCAGCAGCTTAAGGACGGGGACTGAAGCTTTCTTT,CASSLRTGTEAFF,TRBV11-2,-,once,TRBJ1-1
TGTGCCACCAGCACCCTAGAGGGCCTTAGCAATCAGCCCCAGCATTTT,CATSTLEGLSNQPQHF,TRBV15,-,-,TRBJ1-5
TGCAGCGTAGTTGGGGGCGGATTCTATGGCTACACCTTC,CSVVGGGFYGYTF,TRBV29-1,-,-,TRBJ1-2
TGTGCCAGCAGCTTAGGGGGGGCTAGAAATGAGCAGTTCTTC,CASSLGGARNEQFF,TRBV7-6,-,-,TRBJ2-1
TGTGCCAGCAGTGAACCCAGCCATCTCTCTGGAAACACCATATATTTT,CASSEPSHLSGNTIYF,TRBV6-1,-,-,TRBJ1-3
TGTGCCAGCAGTTACCGGGCGGGTAAGAACACTGAAGCTTTCTTT,CASSYRAGKNTEAFF,TRBV6-5,-,-,TRBJ1-1
TGTGCCAGCAGTGATGGGGGGCCAGATACGCAGTATTTT,CASSDGGPDTQYF,TRBV6-1,-,-,TRBJ2-3
TGTGCCAGCTCACCACCGAATAGCGGGCCGAACTACGAGCAGTACTTC,CASSPPNSGPNYEQYF,TRBV18,TRBD2,-,TRBJ2-7
TGTGCCAGCAGAGGGGGACAGTCCTTCTATGGCTACACCTTC,CASRGGQSFYGYTF,TRBV6-5,TRBD1,once,TRBJ1-2
TGTGCCAGCAGCTTGGAGGCCTACTCCTATAATTCACCCCTCCACTTT,CASSLEAYSYNSPLHF,TRBV7-8,-,-,TRBJ1-6
TGTGCCAGCAGCACCGGTGGCGGGGAGCTGTTTTTT,CASSTGGGELFF,TRBV5-6,-,-,TRBJ2-2
TGCGCCAGCAGCCAAGATGGGATGGTCAGAGGAGAGACCCAGTACTTC,CASSQDGMVRGETQYF,TRBV4-1,-,-,TRBJ2-5
TGTGCCAGTAGTATATCAGCTAACTATGGCTACACCTTC,CASSISANYGYTF,TRBV19,-,-,TRBJ1-2
TGTGCCAGCAGTTCCCAGGGGCAAGCTAGCACAGATACGCAGTATTTT,CASSSQGQASTDTQYF,TRBV7-9,-,-,TRBJ2-3
TGCGCCAGCAGCCCCCGGGGAGCCAGTGAGCAGTTCTTC,CASSPRGASEQFF,TRBV5-1,-,-,TRBJ2-1
TGTGCCAGCAGTTACTCCTGGCAGATCACTGAAGCTTTCTTT,CASSYSWQITEAFF,TRBV6-6,-,-,TRBJ1-1
TGCAGCGTTCGAGGACAGTTCTACGAGCAGTACTTC,CSVRGQFYEQYF,TRBV29-1,-,-,TRBJ2-7
TGTGCCAGCTCACCGGCAGTGGGACAGACTACCTATGGCTACACCTTC,CASSPAVGQTTYGYTF,TRBV18,TRBD1,-,TRBJ1-2
TGTGCCATCCGACAGGGGCACTACAATGAGCAGTTCTTC,CAIRQGHYNEQFF,TRBV28,TRBD1,-,TRBJ2-1
TGCGCCAGCAGGTCTCTAGCGGGCAAAACCCAGGGTGAGCAGTTCTTC,CASRSLAGKTQGEQFF,TRBV5-1,TRBD2,-,TRBJ2-1
TGTGCCATCAGTGAGTCAGGTTCAGGGCAAGAGACCCAGTACTTC,CAISESGSGQETQYF,TRBV10-3,-,-,TRBJ2-5
TGTGCCAGTAGAGATGACGGAGGCTCCTACAATGAGCAGTTCTTC,CASRDDGGSYNEQFF,TRBV19,-,-,TRBJ2-1
TGCGCCAGCAGTGAGTCGGCTAGCGGGAGCGGGACCCAGTACTTC,CASSESASGSGTQYF,TRBV10-1,TRBD2,once,TRBJ2-5
TGTGCCAGCAGCATGGGAGGACACATTAACACCGGGGAGCTGTTTTTT,CASSMGGHINTGELFF,TRBV5-5,-,-,TRBJ2-2
TGTGCCAGTAGTAAAAAAGGCACAGATACGCAGTATTTT,CASSKKGTDTQYF,TRBV19,-,few,TRBJ2-3
TGCGCCAGCAGCTTCCAGGACAGGGAACTTTACGAGCAGTACTTC,CASSFQDRELYEQYF,TRBV5-1,TRBD1,-,TRBJ2-7
TGTGCCAGCAGAAGAGACGCGTCCTATGGCTACACCTTC,CASRRDASYGYTF,TRBV5-5,-,-,TRBJ1-2
TGTGCCAGCAGCGTAGAATCCAGGTTTAGGGACACAGATACGCAGTATTTT,CASSVESRFRDTDTQYF,TRBV9,-,-,TRBJ2-3
TGCGCCAGCGCCCAGGGGGCTGGAAACACCATATATTTT,CASAQGAGNTIYF,TRBV5-1,TRBD1,-,TRBJ1-3
TGTGCCAGCAGCCAAGTTGAAGGGGATTATAGCAATCAGCCCCAGCATTTT,CASSQVEGDYSNQPQHF,TRBV4-2,-,-,TRBJ1-5
TGTGCCAGCTCTTTTGCGTTGGTTGGCTCCTACGAGCAGTACTTC,CASSFALVGSYEQYF,TRBV18,-,-,TRBJ2-7
TGTGCCAGCAGTATCCTCTCCTACGAGCAGTACTTC,CASSILSYEQYF,TRBV28,-,-,TRBJ2-7
TGTGCCAGCACCACACAGGGACGGAGGAACACTGAAGCTTTCTTT,CASTTQGRRNTEAFF,TRBV5-4,-,-,TRBJ1-1
TGTGCCAGCTCACCCATCTACCGGGACAACCAAGAGACCCAGTACTTC,CASSPIYRDNQETQYF,TRBV18,-,once,TRBJ2-5
TGTGCCAGCAGACCGACCGGGACTAGCGGGGTCCGTTTCTACAATGAGCAGTTCTTC,CASRPTGTSGVRFYNEQFF,TRBV4-2,TRBD2,few,TRBJ2-1
TGCGCCAGCAGCTTGGTGGAGAGACTTGACAATGAGCAGTTCTTC,CASSLVERLDNEQFF,TRBV5-1,-,-,TRBJ2-1
TGTGCCAGTAGTACCCGGGGGCCGGCGGTCGAGCAGTACTTC,CASSTRGPAVEQYF,TRBV19,-,-,TRBJ2-7
TGTGCCAGCAGTTTGTCAGGGCGGCTGGGCGGGGAGCTGTTTTTT,CASSLSGRLGGELFF,TRBV2,-,few,TRBJ2-2
TGCGCCAGCAGCCCTGGGGTAGCTGGCTACACCTTC,CASSPGVAGYTF,TRBV5-1,-,-,TRBJ1-2
TGCGCCAGCAGTGAGTCGCAGTACAGGAGCCCCGATCAGCCCCAGCATTTT,CASSESQYRSPDQPQHF,TRBV10-2,-,-,TRBJ1-5
TGTGCCAGCAGCCAAGGGAGGCAGGGGCCCGCAACTAATGAAAAACTGTTTTTT,CASSQGRQGPATNEKLFF,TRBV14,-,-,TRBJ1-4
TGTGCCAGCAACGAACAGGGGTCGAACACTGAAGCTTTCTTT,CASNEQGSNTEAFF,TRBV7-9,TRBD1,-,TRBJ1-1
TGTGCTAGTGGCCGACTGCGGGGTCTATCCTTAGGGACAGATACGCAGTATTTT,CASGRLRGLSLGTDTQYF,TRBV12-5,-,-,TRBJ2-3
TGTGCCTACGAAGGGGATGCGAATGAAAAACTGTTTTTT,CAYEGDANEKLFF,TRBV30,-,-,TRBJ1-4
TGCGCCAGCAGCGTCTCCGGGACAGGGGAAGAAAAACTGTTTTTT,CASSVSGTGEEKLFF,TRBV5-1,TRBD1,once,TRBJ1-4
TGTGCCAGTAGTATAGATCGAGGGTTGTATAGTGAGCAGTTCTTC,CASSIDRGLYSEQFF,TRBV19,-,-,TRBJ2-1
TGTGCCAGCAGCTATGGAACAGCGGGAGTGGAGACCCAGTACTTC,CASSYGTAGVETQYF,TRBV7-2,TRBD2,once,TRBJ2-5
TGTGCCTCAAGGGGGTGGGGGCGAGCCACAGATACGCAGTATTTT,CASRGWGRATDTQYF,TRBV19,-,once,TRBJ2-3
TGTGCCAGCAGCTTACCACGGCGACTAGCTCCCTACAATGAGCAGTTCTTC,CASSLPRRLAPYNEQFF,TRBV7-9,TRBD2,-,TRBJ2-1
TGTGCCAGCAGCCAAGTGAGCGGGGGGGACCCACCAGATACGCAGTATTTT,CASSQVSGGDPPDTQYF,TRBV4-2,TRBD2,-,TRBJ2-3